This T cell receptor beta chain was observed in a study of T cells in Graves' hyperthyroidism and ophthalmopathy. Findings and limits, study-wide: Ophthalmopathy was distinguished from stable hyperthyroidism by 13 V-J signatures. Model-based prediction identified ophthalmopathy a median 6.5 months prior to its onset.

This clonotype was seen repeatedly, ten times or more. Antigen unknown. RNA transcripts served as the template for amplifying TCR beta CDR3 regions. Carried out on the TCR CDR3, a first-round RT-PCR used the HTBI primer set. TCRdb re-derived calls from the multiplex PCR reads in MiXCR, one entry per CDR3 protein. The sample consists of 300,000 to 450,000 distinct CDR3 sequences, about 15% of them appearing once. Any patient presenting with uncontrolled infection, other autoimmune disease, pregnancy or lactation was left out. Isolation of PBMCs was performed on around 9.7 ml fresh peripheral blood. This receptor was identified in a woman aged 25 to 39 with Graves' hyperthyroidism. Sequenced material: blood.

The CDR3 sequence is CASTRPGTPSETQYF. CDR3 bases: TGTGCCAGCACCCGACCGGGGACACCAAGTGAGACCCAGTACTTC. The V call is TRBV28, the J call TRBJ2-5, with D possibly TRBD1 on 6 matching bases. This CDR3 spans 15 amino acids. V dropped 7 bases and J dropped 5 bases, with 20 bases sitting between them. Germline CDR1 MDHEN, CDR2 SYDVKM.